This T cell receptor (beta chain) was captured by sequencing in a study of control samples from healthy donors and cancer patients. The repertoire was sequenced with immunoSEQ multiplex PCR; TCRdb's copy has only in-frame clones and lacks some. The table includes some 130,000 clones, around nine tenths detected once. Sequences were obtained from blood. This sequence was found in a young man in good health.

This chain's CDR3 is CASTHSGGSYEQYF. The CDR3 nucleotides read TGTGCCAGCACTCACAGTGGGGGGTCCTACGAGCAGTACTTC. The chain links TRBV27 to TRBJ2-7; tentatively, D is TRBD2 (6 bases). The ends were cut back, 7 bases at V and 1 base at J, with 14 bases in the middle. The V gene's germline CDR1 is MNHEY and CDR2 SMNVEV (reference sequence). The CDR3 contains 14 residues.